A selection of T cell receptor beta chains follows, all from one sample in a study of T-cell reconstitution after alpha-beta-depleted transplantation in children. TCRdb independently ran MiXCR on the PCR reads; one entry per CDR3 protein. The sample has around 250,000 distinct CDR3 sequences; 6.5% to 9% are singletons. Here the sequenced sample was PBMCs, mostly from graft donor cells, taken 180 days after TCRalphabeta/CD19-depleted stem cell transplant. Every receptor here comes from a male patient under 18 who had a stem cell transplant for acute lymphoblastic leukemia, so the T cells may come from the graft donor. CDR3s include the opening cysteine and the closing phenylalanine or tryptophan. A D gene is named only where the DNA matches it firmly. Sizes are listed as once, few or many counts, or a class when the clone is expanded.

>TRBV6-1|TRBD1|TRBJ2-3|few
CASTRQGAADTQYF
TGTGCCAGCACCAGACAGGGGGCCGCAGATACGCAGTATTTT
>TRBV5-1|-|TRBJ2-2|many
CASSLSWGVTGELFF
TGCGCCAGCAGCTTGTCCTGGGGGGTCACCGGGGAGCTGTTTTTT
>TRBV12-3/TRBV12-4|-|TRBJ2-2|many
CASTPSPQGELFF
TGTGCCAGCACCCCATCTCCTCAGGGGGAGCTGTTTTTT
>TRBV15|-|TRBJ1-4|many
CATSRDRVDNEKLFF
TGTGCCACCAGCAGAGACCGGGTGGACAATGAAAAACTGTTTTTT
>TRBV7-9|-|TRBJ2-7|many
CASSFRDFYEQYF
TGTGCCAGCAGCTTCAGGGACTTCTACGAGCAGTACTTC
>TRBV5-1|-|TRBJ1-2|many
CASSLAKSEGGFFGSYTF
TGCGCCAGCAGCTTGGCCAAGTCAGAAGGGGGATTCTTTGGTAGCTACACCTTC
>TRBV20-1|TRBD1|TRBJ1-6|many
CSASRDRNNSPLHF
TGCAGTGCCAGCCGGGACAGGAACAATTCACCCCTCCACTTT
>TRBV7-3|-|TRBJ2-3|many
CASSLTPTSSTDTQYF
TGTGCCAGCAGCTTAACCCCGACTAGTAGCACAGATACGCAGTATTTT
>TRBV28|TRBD1|TRBJ1-1|many
CASSTGGRPEAFF
TGTGCCAGCAGCACAGGGGGGCGACCTGAAGCTTTCTTT
>TRBV28|TRBD2|TRBJ2-1|many
CASSSSGREQFF
TGTGCCAGCAGTTCTAGCGGGAGAGAGCAGTTCTTC
>TRBV7-3|TRBD1|TRBJ1-2|many
CASSPGTGPSYGYTF
TGTGCCAGCAGCCCTGGGACAGGTCCCTCCTATGGCTACACCTTC
>TRBV28|TRBD2|TRBJ2-2|many
CASSLAGAGYTGELFF
TGTGCCAGCAGTTTAGCGGGAGCAGGGTACACCGGGGAGCTGTTTTTT
>TRBV6-1|TRBD2|TRBJ2-2|few
CASTPGLAPTGELFF
TGTGCCAGCACTCCGGGACTAGCGCCCACCGGGGAGCTGTTTTTT
>TRBV4-2|TRBD2|TRBJ2-1|many
CASSGRQREGTFNEQFF
TGTGCCAGCAGCGGCAGGCAGCGGGAGGGCACCTTCAATGAGCAGTTCTTC
>TRBV20-1|-|TRBJ2-5|many
CSARSVVWGEGTQYF
TGCAGTGCTAGGAGCGTCGTCTGGGGAGAGGGGACCCAGTACTTC
>TRBV29-1|-|TRBJ2-4|many
CSVEGTEKNIQYF
TGCAGCGTTGAGGGGACGGAAAAAAACATTCAGTACTTC
>TRBV6-2/TRBV6-3|-|TRBJ2-2|many
CASTFSRDNGELFF
TGTGCCAGCACCTTCAGCCGGGACAACGGGGAGCTGTTTTTT
>TRBV28|-|TRBJ1-1|many
CASSLFNFRRNTEAFF
TGTGCCAGCAGTTTATTCAATTTCAGGAGGAACACTGAAGCTTTCTTT
>TRBV24-1|-|TRBJ1-1|many
CATKGRLNTEAFF
TGTGCCACCAAGGGACGCCTGAACACTGAAGCTTTCTTT
>TRBV7-2|TRBD2|TRBJ2-2|many
CASSLRTSGTGELFF
TGTGCCAGCAGCCTTCGGACTAGCGGGACTGGGGAGCTGTTTTTT
>TRBV10-3|-|TRBJ2-7|many
CATRGGPIPYEQYF
TGTGCCACCCGAGGGGGACCGATTCCCTACGAGCAGTACTTC
>TRBV6-2/TRBV6-3|-|TRBJ1-6|many
CASSFLENNSPLHF
TGTGCCAGCAGCTTTCTGGAGAATAATTCACCCCTCCACTTT
>TRBV24-1|-|TRBJ1-5|many
CATRGHGQTEGDGMQPQHF
TGTGCCACCAGAGGACATGGACAAACAGAAGGGGATGGGATGCAGCCCCAGCATTTT
>TRBV9|-|TRBJ2-3|few
CASSVEGSTGTDTQYF
TGTGCCAGCAGCGTAGAGGGGAGTACCGGCACAGATACGCAGTATTTT
>TRBV27|TRBD1|TRBJ2-3|few
CASSLLGQGWSDTQYF
TGTGCCAGCAGTTTATTGGGACAGGGTTGGTCAGATACGCAGTATTTT
>TRBV20-1|TRBD1|TRBJ1-5|many
CSASGGTVLNQPQHF
TGCAGTGCTAGTGGTGGGACAGTTCTCAATCAGCCCCAGCATTTT
>TRBV29-1|TRBD1|TRBJ1-1|many
CSADRGQGTEAFF
TGCAGCGCTGACAGGGGCCAGGGGACTGAAGCTTTCTTT
>TRBV19|TRBD1|TRBJ2-1|once
CASSSSGQGAYNEQFF
TGTGCCAGTAGTTCCTCGGGACAGGGGGCATACAATGAGCAGTTCTTC
>TRBV6-1|-|TRBJ2-7|few
CASSPTVGGSYEQYF
TGTGCCAGCAGCCCGACCGTAGGAGGGTCCTACGAGCAGTACTTC
>TRBV19|-|TRBJ2-2|many
CASSIVNTGELFF
TGTGCCAGTAGTATAGTCAACACCGGGGAGCTGTTTTTT
>TRBV12-3/TRBV12-4|-|TRBJ2-5|many
CASSFVGIETQYF
TGTGCCAGCAGTTTTGTGGGGATAGAGACCCAGTACTTC
>TRBV5-6|TRBD2|TRBJ2-7|many
CASSFSGRATYEQYF
TGTGCCAGCAGCTTTAGCGGGAGAGCAACCTACGAGCAGTACTTC
>TRBV2|TRBD2|TRBJ2-7|many
CASSSLPGLADEQYF
TGTGCCAGCAGTTCTCTACCGGGACTAGCTGACGAGCAGTACTTC
>TRBV19|-|TRBJ1-1|many
CASSAGRSNTEAFF
TGTGCCAGTAGTGCTGGACGCTCGAACACTGAAGCTTTCTTT
>TRBV28|TRBD2|TRBJ2-1|many
CASSQQTSGHNEQFF
TGTGCCAGCAGCCAACAGACTAGCGGACACAATGAGCAGTTCTTC
>TRBV4-3|TRBD2|TRBJ2-3|many
CASSLRLAGSTDTQYF
TGCGCCAGCAGCCTTAGACTAGCGGGGTCTACAGATACGCAGTATTTT
>TRBV20-1|-|TRBJ2-1|many
CSARGYVRTYNEQFF
TGCAGTGCTAGGGGCTACGTCAGAACGTACAATGAGCAGTTCTTC
>TRBV7-8|-|TRBJ2-7|many
CASSLLSRGAITPYEQYF
TGTGCCAGCAGCTTATTATCCCGGGGGGCTATCACCCCTTACGAGCAGTACTTC
>TRBV10-3|-|TRBJ1-2|many
CAIRQQGTYDYGYTF
TGTGCCATCAGACAACAGGGAACGTACGATTATGGCTACACCTTC
>TRBV6-1|-|TRBJ2-1|few
CATSPVAVGEQFF
TGTGCCACCAGTCCAGTGGCAGTCGGTGAGCAGTTCTTC
>TRBV4-2|-|TRBJ2-5|many
CASSQGPSGTAQETQYF
TGTGCCAGCAGCCAAGGACCGAGCGGGACAGCCCAAGAGACCCAGTACTTC
>TRBV6-5|-|TRBJ1-2|many
CASSYTKVIAYGYTF
TGTGCCAGCAGTTACACCAAGGTGATAGCCTATGGCTACACCTTC
>TRBV27|TRBD2|TRBJ2-3|many
CASREVSGTSSTDTQYF
TGTGCCAGCAGGGAGGTTTCCGGGACTAGCAGCACAGATACGCAGTATTTT
>TRBV9|-|TRBJ2-1|many
CASSVREEQFF
TGTGCCAGCAGCGTGAGGGAGGAGCAGTTCTTC
>TRBV5-1|TRBD2|TRBJ2-7|many
CASSFGPGLAGKPTYEQYF
TGCGCCAGCAGCTTTGGTCCGGGACTAGCGGGGAAGCCAACCTACGAGCAGTACTTC
>TRBV23-1|-|TRBJ2-7|many
CASSQSPVQTGNYEQYF
TGCGCCAGCAGTCAATCGCCCGTTCAGACCGGCAACTACGAGCAGTACTTC
>TRBV7-9|-|TRBJ2-4|many
CASSSGATLAKNIQYF
TGTGCCAGCAGCTCCGGCGCTACTCTAGCCAAAAACATTCAGTACTTC
>TRBV27|-|TRBJ2-4|many
CASSLYPKNIQYF
TGTGCCAGCAGTTTATATCCCAAAAACATTCAGTACTTC
>TRBV3-1|TRBD1|TRBJ1-1|large
CASSPQVTGGTEAFF
TGTGCCAGCAGCCCCCAAGTGACAGGGGGGACTGAAGCTTTCTTT
>TRBV4-1|-|TRBJ2-7|many
CASSQDLGSIVYEQYF
TGCGCCAGCAGCCAAGATCTGGGGTCGATCGTCTACGAGCAGTACTTC
>TRBV12-3/TRBV12-4|-|TRBJ1-1|many
CASSRGGWEGTEAFF
TGTGCCAGCAGTCGGGGAGGCTGGGAAGGGACTGAAGCTTTCTTT
>TRBV20-1|-|TRBJ1-2|many
CSARVYPTGPANYGYTF
TGCAGTGCTAGAGTGTACCCTACAGGTCCGGCTAACTATGGCTACACCTTC
>TRBV12-3/TRBV12-4|TRBD1|TRBJ2-4|many
CASSPGQEPSIQYF
TGTGCCAGCAGTCCCGGACAGGAGCCCAGCATTCAGTACTTC